This TCR beta chain comes out of a study of T cell responses to AZD1222 COVID-19 vaccine. Produced via immunoSEQ multiplex PCR; TCRdb's table is partial and in-frame only. The sample shows roughly 100,000 clones, around 83% of them seen only once. Findings of the study overall: Epitopes outside B.1.351 and B.1.1.7 mutated regions reportedly drew nearly half of spike TCRs.

V lost 4 bases, J lost 8 bases, and 9 bases stayed unmatched. The CDR3 covers 15 residues. Germline V gene lookup returns CDR1 PRHDT and CDR2 FYEKMQ (reference sequence). About this clone: What it binds is not known.

This clonotype was obtained from an adult in good health. V gene TRBV13 combines with J gene TRBJ2-3; TRBD1 aligns across 10 bases. This material consisted of peripheral blood, taken on day 0 of AZD1222 vaccination. CDR3 region: CASSSDRGRGVTQYF. The CDR3 DNA is TGTGCCAGCAGCTCAGACAGGGGGCGAGGGGTTACGCAGTATTTT.